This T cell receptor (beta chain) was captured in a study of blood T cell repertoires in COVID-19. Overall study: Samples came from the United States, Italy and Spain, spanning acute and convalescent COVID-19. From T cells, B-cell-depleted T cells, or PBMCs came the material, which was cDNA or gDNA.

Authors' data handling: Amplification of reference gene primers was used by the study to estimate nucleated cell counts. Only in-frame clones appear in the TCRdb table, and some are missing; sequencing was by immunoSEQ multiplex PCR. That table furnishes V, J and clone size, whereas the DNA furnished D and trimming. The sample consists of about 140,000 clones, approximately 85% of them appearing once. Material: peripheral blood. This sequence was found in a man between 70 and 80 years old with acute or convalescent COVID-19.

CDR3 nucleotide sequence: TGTGCCAGCAGCTTGGGGGGGCGGGAGACCCAGTACTTC. Protein product: CASSLGGRETQYF. This chain connects TRBV5-6 to TRBJ2-5; D might be TRBD1 (6 bases). V was clipped by 0 bases and J by 5 bases, with 8 bases between them. CDR1 and CDR2 (germline): SGHDT, YYEEEE. This CDR3 contains 13 residues. The entire variable domain, with the rest obtained from reference TRBV5-6 and TRBJ2-5, is as follows: DAGVTQSPTHLIKTRGQQVTLRCSPKSGHDTVSWYQQALGQGPQFIFQYYEEEERQRGNFPDRFSGHQFPNYSSELNVNALLLGDSALYLCASSLGGRETQYFGPGTRLLVL.